The source of this T cell receptor beta chain is a study of blood T cell repertoires in COVID-19. As for the study in general: The United States, Italy and Spain provided the acute and convalescent COVID-19 samples. T cells, B-cell-depleted T cells, or PBMCs provided the cDNA or gDNA that served as material.

In the source study's methods: Estimation of nucleated cell counts relied on the amplification of reference gene primers. The protocol was immunoSEQ multiplex PCR, while the TCRdb copy is restricted to in-frame clones and leaves out a portion. V and J calls and clone size are copied from that table; D and trimming were computed from the DNA. The sample contains around 300,000 clones, around nine tenths of which appear only once. After removal of 0 bases from V and 1 base from J, the junction contained 4 bases not matched to a gene. Germline V lookup: CDR1 LGHNT, CDR2 FRNRAP. CDR3 length: 17 amino acids. This clone has a single count.

The sequencing sample was made of peripheral blood. The origin of this receptor is a woman aged 35 to 49 who had recovered from COVID-19. The chain links TRBV12-5 to TRBJ2-2, with 8 bases fitting TRBD2. CDR3 sequence: CASGLVTGLVNTGELFF. The DNA for the CDR3 is TGTGCTAGTGGTTTGGTAACGGGACTAGTGAACACCGGGGAGCTGTTTTTT.